The 3 T cell receptor beta chains listed next were all sequenced from one sample in a study of blood T cell repertoires in COVID-19. The method was immunoSEQ multiplex PCR; TCRdb's version includes in-frame clones alone and lacks a portion of them. The sample has under 150,000 clones, roughly four fifths seen once; the top ten hold 2% to 3%. The specimen was PBMCs or T cells enriched from blood (not recorded which). Receptor source: a man between 35 and 55 years old with acute COVID-19.

The chain couples TRBV19 to TRBJ1-2; 7 bases map to TRBD1. CDR3 length: 13 residues. Germline V gives CDR1 LNHDA, CDR2 SQIVND (reference sequence). V trimming: 4 bases; J trimming: 4 bases; junction bases outside the gene matches: 3. CDR3 in DNA: TGTGCCAGTAGTACGGGACAGCTCTATGGCTACACCTTC. Its protein product is CASSTGQLYGYTF.

This chain connects TRBV27 to TRBJ2-3, with 7 nucleotides matching TRBD2. The V gene end was trimmed by 5 bases and the J gene end by 4 bases; junction bases not matched to a gene: 6. The CDR3 sequence is 14 residues long. CDR1 is MNHEY and CDR2 is SMNVEV in the germline V gene (reference sequence). The chain's CDR3 is CASSLERGSDTQYF. CDR3 nucleotides: TGTGCCAGCAGTCTAGAGCGGGGATCAGATACGCAGTATTTT.

The gene calls are TRBV3-1 (or the pseudogene TRBV3-2) and TRBJ2-1; D ambiguous. V was trimmed by 1 base and J by 10 bases, leaving 11 bases between them. The CDR3 contains 13 residues. The germline gives CDR1 LGHDT, CDR2 YNNKEL (reference sequence). The CDR3 spells CASSQGAINEQFF. CDR3 DNA: TGTGCCAGCAGCCAAGGGGCCATCAACGAGCAGTTCTTC.